This section outlines one TCR beta chain sequence together with its context. Its target is not known. The CDR3 goes on 3 residues after the read ends, and that part is filled in from the germline J gene. Libraries were prepared by immunoSEQ multiplex PCR; TCRdb keeps only in-frame clonotypes and omits some of them. This repertoire comprises tens of thousands of clones; its ten largest clones make up roughly a quarter. This sample was taken from a study of T cells in women clearing cervical HPV infection. Whole-study context: Controls gave blood once infection was undetectable; cases at lesion identification. HLA type could not be excluded as a confounder. Notes on the study in general: CIN3+ cases had significantly higher TCR richness than controls; evenness did not differ. Controls had more TRBV6-7 (about 0.15%) than cases (roughly 0.11%).

Germline V gene data show CDR1 as LNHDA and CDR2 as SQIVND (reference sequence). This CDR3 has 16 amino acids. J is TRBJ1-2 and V is TRBV19; D is uncertain. The sequence came from a woman aged 18 to 75 with a cervical HPV16 infection that either progressed to CIN3+ or cleared (not recorded which). Input material: blood buffy coat. The CDR3 reads CASSIDSGSNTDTYTF. CDR3 DNA (partial): TGTGCCAGTAGTATAGATAGCGGGAGTAACACAGATACC.